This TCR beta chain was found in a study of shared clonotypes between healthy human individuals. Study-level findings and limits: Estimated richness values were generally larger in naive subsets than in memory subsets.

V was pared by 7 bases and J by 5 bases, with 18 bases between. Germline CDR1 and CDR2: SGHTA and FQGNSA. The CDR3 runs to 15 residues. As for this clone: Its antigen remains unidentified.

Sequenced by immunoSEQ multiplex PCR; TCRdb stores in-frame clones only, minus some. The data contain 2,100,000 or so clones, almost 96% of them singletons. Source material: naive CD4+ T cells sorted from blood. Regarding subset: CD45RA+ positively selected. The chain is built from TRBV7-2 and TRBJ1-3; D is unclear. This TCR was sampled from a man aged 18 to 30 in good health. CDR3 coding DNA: TGTGCCAGCACCTTGAAACCCTCCGGGAGAAACACCATATATTTT. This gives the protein CASTLKPSGRNTIYF.